This entry features one TCR beta chain sequence. Its antigen is unidentified. These data originate in a study of cytomegalovirus exposure and HLA in healthy donors. CDR1 SQVTM and CDR2 ANQGSEA come from the germline V gene. The CDR3 loop spans 14 amino acids. J was trimmed by 5 bases and V by 2 bases; bases with no gene match: 5. Findings and limits, study-wide: TRBV6-2, TRBV6-3 and some other V segments were excluded as indistinguishable.

With 60 Vbeta and 13 Jbeta primers, the PCR was carried out. Only in-frame clones appear in the TCRdb table, and some are missing; sequencing was by immunoSEQ multiplex PCR. The repertoire includes 100,000 or so clones, around 72% of them detected once, and about 2.2% sits in the top ten. Specimen: PBMCs. The chain has TRBV29-1 and TRBJ2-7, with 11 bases aligning to TRBD2. The sequence came from a man aged 25-40 years in good health and CMV-seronegative. The CDR3 loop is CSVEHVAGGNEQYF. The CDR3 DNA follows: TGCAGCGTTGAACATGTAGCGGGAGGGAACGAGCAGTACTTC.